This T cell receptor beta chain was recorded in a study of cytomegalovirus exposure and HLA in healthy donors. A multiplex PCR was run with 60 Vbeta primers and 13 Jbeta primers. The table came from immunoSEQ multiplex PCR; TCRdb's copy has only in-frame clones and leaves some out. The sample shows about 150,000 clones, 82% of them seen only once. The study, taken as a whole, reports: Sequencing likely caused a cluster of highly shared sequence variants.

CDR1 and CDR2 from the germline V gene are SNHLY and FYNNEI. The trim removed 5 bases at V and 9 bases at J, leaving 7 bases unmatched. The CDR3 is 14 amino acids. With respect to this clone: Its specificity is unknown.

The receptor's source is a woman aged 50 to 60 in good health and CMV-seropositive. V is TRBV2 and J is TRBJ2-1, with 10 positions matching TRBD2. The sample taken for sequencing was PBMCs. The CDR3 loop reads CASSSGGAGGEQFF. The CDR3 nucleotides read TGTGCCAGCAGTAGCGGGGGGGCTGGGGGTGAGCAGTTCTTC. Combining the CDR3 with reference TRBV2 and TRBJ2-1 gives the whole variable domain EPEVTQTPSHQVTQMGQEVILRCVPISNHLYFYWYRQILGQKVEFLVSFYNNEISEKSEIFDDQFSVERPDGSNFTLKIRSTKLEDSAMYFCASSSGGAGGEQFFGPGTRLTVL.